The 30 T cell receptor beta chains below were found in one sample sequenced in a study of identifying expanded T cells in peripheral blood. TCRdb's copy holds only in-frame clones and misses some; the assay was immunoSEQ multiplex PCR. The table shows 50,000 to 70,000 clones, with around 87% occurring only once. The sample consisted of blood. The receptors originated from a person aged 18 to 69 in good health.

The V and J genes are TRBV29-1 and TRBJ1-2, with D uncertain. Germline V lookup: CDR1 SQVTM, CDR2 ANQGSEA. Trimming removed 3 bases at V and 7 bases at J, with 3 bases between. The CDR3 is made up of 9 amino acids. For the CDR3, the DNA is TGCAGCGTTGAGGGTGGCTACACCTTC. Its protein is CSVEGGYTF.

This chain links TRBV29-1 with TRBJ2-7; the D gene is possibly TRBD1 (7 bases). Germline CDR1 is SQVTM and CDR2 is ANQGSEA. The V and J ends lost 4 bases and 0 bases respectively, with 13 bases between them. CDR3 length: 14 amino acids. CDR3 nucleotide sequence: TGCAGCGTTGCAGGGGGGACTCTCTCCTACGAGCAGTACTTC. It encodes CSVAGGTLSYEQYF.

This chain links TRBV30 with TRBJ2-7; D ambiguous. Germline V CDR1 and CDR2: GTSNPN, SVGIG (reference sequence). This CDR3 has 13 amino acids. The V gene lost 0 bases and the J gene lost 2 bases, with 8 bases spanning the gap. CDR3 nucleotides: TGTGCCTGGAGTGTGAACTATGCCTACGAGCAGTACTTC. Its translation: CAWSVNYAYEQYF.

The chain joins TRBV10-3 to TRBJ2-3, with 7 bases fitting TRBD1. CDR1 and CDR2 from the germline V gene are ENHRY and SYGVKD. This CDR3 is built from 15 residues. Unmatched junction bases numbered 7, after V lost 6 bases and J lost 1 base. CDR3 sequence reads: CAISQSTGGTDTQYF. The CDR3 DNA is TGTGCCATCAGCCAATCAACAGGGGGCACAGATACGCAGTATTTT.

This clone showed up just once. This chain links TRBV6-4 with TRBJ2-5; D may be TRBD1 (6 bases). The V and J ends lost 3 bases and 6 bases respectively, with 14 bases between them. Per germline, CDR1 MRHNA and CDR2 SNTAGT. The CDR3 consists of 14 residues. This CDR3 reads CASSEQGDGKTQYF. The CDR3 coding sequence is TGTGCCAGCAGTGAACAGGGAGACGGAAAGACCCAGTACTTC.

The chain links TRBV25-1 to TRBJ2-2, with a weak D call TRBD1 (5 bases). Germline lookup yields CDR1 MGHDK and CDR2 SYGVNS. There are 14 residues in the CDR3. The V gene lost 3 bases and the J gene lost 6 bases, with 11 bases spanning the gap. The CDR3 is CASSDQGFSGELFF. CDR3 in DNA: TGTGCCAGCAGTGATCAGGGATTCTCCGGGGAGCTGTTTTTT. Drawing the rest from reference TRBV25-1 and TRBJ2-2, the complete variable domain is EADIYQTPRYLVIGTGKKITLECSQTMGHDKMYWYQQDPGMELHLIHYSYGVNSTEKGDLSSESTVSRIRTEHFPLTLESARPSHTSQYLCASSDQGFSGELFFGEGSRLTVL.

The chain uses TRBV28 and TRBJ1-2; D call uncertain. Trimming shortened V by 2 bases and J by 13 bases, and 17 bases separated the two germline ends. The CDR3 consists of 13 residues. Germline CDR1 is MDHEN and CDR2 is SYDVKM. The CDR3 loop reads CASSLHPGLAVTF. In DNA form, the CDR3 reads TGTGCCAGCAGTTTACACCCTGGACTGGCGGTCACCTTC.

The chain employs TRBV30 and TRBJ2-5, with TRBD2 as a possible D gene (6 bases). V lost 2 bases to trimming and J lost 1 base, with 8 bases between them. CDR1 and CDR2 (germline): GTSNPN, SVGIG (reference sequence). The CDR3 spans 13 residues. Written as DNA, the CDR3 is TGTGCCTGGAGTACGGGAGTCCAAGAGACCCAGTACTTC. It yields the protein CAWSTGVQETQYF.

The chain has TRBV29-1 and TRBJ1-2; D might be TRBD1 (5 bases). Trimming took off 3 bases at V and 8 bases at J, with 13 bases between the two ends. Germline CDR1 is SQVTM and CDR2 is ANQGSEA. The CDR3 extends over 12 amino acids. CDR3 nucleotides: TGCAGCGTTGACCAAGGGACTTTCGGCTACACCTTC. Translating gives CSVDQGTFGYTF. Full variable domain (remainder filled in from reference TRBV29-1 and TRBJ1-2): SAVISQKPSRDICQRGTSLTIQCQVDSQVTMMFWYRQQPGQSLTLIATANQGSEATYESGFVIDKFPISRPNLTFSTLTVSNMSPEDSSIYLCSVDQGTFGYTFGSGTRLTVV.

In this sample, this clone turned up once. The CDR3 sequence is CASSLAEGARQETQYF. CDR3 nucleotides: TGTGCCAGCAGCTTAGCAGAGGGGGCGCGTCAAGAGACCCAGTACTTC. This chain links TRBV7-7 with TRBJ2-5, with 7 bases that match TRBD1. The CDR3 has 16 residues. The V gene's germline CDR1 is SSHAT and CDR2 FNYEAQ (reference sequence). The J segment lost 2 bases and the V segment lost 0 bases, leaving 6 bases of the junction unmatched.

The rearrangement uses TRBV18 and TRBJ1-5; 9 bases are shared with TRBD1. CDR1 KGHSH and CDR2 LQKENI come from the germline V gene. The CDR3 runs 14 residues. The V gene end was trimmed by 6 bases and the J gene end by 4 bases; junction bases not matched to a gene: 4. The CDR3 sequence is CASSWTGANQPQHF. CDR3 DNA: TGTGCCAGCTCTTGGACAGGGGCAAATCAGCCCCAGCATTTT. Supplemented by reference TRBV18 and TRBJ1-5, the full variable domain reads NAGVMQNPRHLVRRRGQEARLRCSPMKGHSHVYWYRQLPEEGLKFMVYLQKENIIDESGMPKERFSAEFPKEGPSILRIQQVVRGDSAAYFCASSWTGANQPQHFGDGTRLSIL.

The chain links TRBV5-1 to TRBJ2-5, with 7 bases fitting TRBD1. CDR3 size: 14 residues. In germline, CDR1 is SGHRS, CDR2 YFSETQ. V lost 4 bases and J lost 5; bases outside the gene matches: 8. The CDR3 spells CASSPATGSETQYF. The CDR3 region has the DNA TGCGCCAGCAGCCCAGCGACAGGGTCCGAGACCCAGTACTTC.

The chain has TRBV30 and TRBJ2-3; 9 nucleotides line up with TRBD1. The CDR3 extends over 15 amino acids. CDR1 is GTSNPN and CDR2 is SVGIG in the germline V gene (reference sequence). V shed 1 base and J 3 bases; nucleotides not matched to a gene: 5. DNA for the CDR3: TGTGCCTGGAGTGCAGGGACAGGGAAAACAGATACGCAGTATTTT. This translates into CAWSAGTGKTDTQYF.

The chain employs TRBV30 and TRBJ1-2; D might be TRBD1 (5 bases). Trimming removed 0 bases at V and 4 bases at J, with 6 bases between. Germline V lookup: CDR1 GTSNPN, CDR2 SVGIG (reference sequence). CDR3 length: 12 amino acids. The CDR3 protein is CAWSVGTYGYTF. The CDR3 DNA reads TGTGCCTGGAGTGTCGGGACCTATGGCTACACCTTC. Using reference TRBV30 and TRBJ1-2 for the parts outside the CDR3, the full variable domain is SQTIHQWPATLVQPVGSPLSLECTVEGTSNPNLYWYRQAAGRGLQLLFYSVGIGQISSEVPQNLSASRPQDRQFILSSKKLLLSDSGFYLCAWSVGTYGYTFGSGTRLTVV.

This chain connects TRBV7-2 to TRBJ2-1; 15 nucleotides match TRBD2. The CDR3 consists of 15 residues. Germline CDR1 is SGHTA and CDR2 is FQGNSA. Trimming removed 5 bases from V and 9 bases from J; junction bases left unmatched: 5. The DNA of the CDR3 is TGTGCCAGCAGCGTGGGACTAGCGGGAGGCGGTGAGCAGTTCTTC. Translated, it gives CASSVGLAGGGEQFF.

This rearrangement joins TRBV7-2 to TRBJ2-4; tentative D call: TRBD1 (5 bases). V lost 1 base and J 8 bases, leaving 12 bases between the germline ends. In germline, CDR1 is SGHTA, CDR2 FQGNSA. There are 14 residues in the CDR3. The CDR3, as DNA: TGTGCCAGCAGCTTAGTGGCAGGGTTAGACATTCAGTACTTC. This sequence encodes CASSLVAGLDIQYF.

The chain uses TRBV19 and TRBJ1-1; 10 bases agree with TRBD1. After removal of 5 bases from V and 6 bases from J, the junction contained 9 bases not matched to a gene. CDR3 length: 15 residues. Germline values: CDR1 LNHDA, CDR2 SQIVND (reference sequence). The CDR3 DNA is TGTGCCAGTAGTGCAAGGACAGGGGGTGTGGCTGAAGCTTTCTTT. As protein: CASSARTGGVAEAFF.

The chain is built from TRBV10-1 and TRBJ2-3, with D tentatively TRBD1 (6 bases). The V gene lost 6 bases and the J gene lost 0 bases, with 25 bases spanning the gap. CDR1 WNHNN and CDR2 SYGVQD come from the germline V gene (reference sequence). This CDR3 is built from 19 residues. The CDR3 nucleotides are TGCGCCAGCAGCCCCCGAGGGACGTTGGGGGCACCTAGCACAGATACGCAGTATTTT. This encodes CASSPRGTLGAPSTDTQYF.

The J gene is TRBJ2-7, the V gene TRBV6-5; no clear D. CDR1 is MNHEY, CDR2 SVGAGI, per germline. V gave up 0 bases and J gave up 0 bases, with 9 bases separating them. The CDR3 has 15 residues. This CDR3 reads CASSYSAPSSYEQYF. The CDR3 coding sequence is TGTGCCAGCAGTTACTCGGCACCTAGCTCCTACGAGCAGTACTTC.

V and J are TRBV6-5 and TRBJ2-1, with D maybe TRBD1 (5 bases). Germline loops: CDR1 MNHEY, CDR2 SVGAGI. V was clipped by 0 bases and J by 10 bases, with 16 bases between them. This CDR3 is built from 15 residues. CDR3 region: CASSYSIQAIREQFF. Written as DNA, the CDR3 is TGTGCCAGCAGTTACTCGATACAGGCGATCCGGGAGCAGTTCTTC.

Here the CDR3 DNA reads TGTGCCAGCAGTCCCACAGGAAACACTGAAGCTTTCTTT. It yields the protein CASSPTGNTEAFF. The chain combines TRBV7-2 with TRBJ1-1; D is possibly TRBD1 (5 bases). Germline lookup yields CDR1 SGHTA and CDR2 FQGNSA. V lost 6 bases, J lost 2 bases, and 10 bases lay in between. The CDR3 loop spans 13 amino acids.

In nucleotides, the CDR3 is TGCGCCAGCAGCCAAACACGGACTAGCGGCACAGGGGGTACGCAGTATTTT. This encodes CASSQTRTSGTGGTQYF. The chain couples TRBV4-3 to TRBJ2-3; TRBD2 agrees at 10 bases. There are 17 residues in the CDR3. Trimming took 2 bases from V and 8 from J; bases not matched to a gene: 13. Germline V lookup: CDR1 LGHNA, CDR2 YSLEER.

The chain links TRBV5-1 to TRBJ2-2; 8 nucleotides agree with TRBD1. Trimming removed 4 bases from V and 8 bases from J; junction bases left unmatched: 7. In germline, CDR1 is SGHRS, CDR2 YFSETQ. CDR3 length: 14 residues. The chain's CDR3 is CASSKGQDRGELFF. CDR3 DNA: TGCGCCAGCAGCAAGGGACAGGACAGGGGGGAGCTGTTTTTT.

The chain joins TRBV7-9 to TRBJ2-7; D gene ambiguous. Germline values: CDR1 SEHNR, CDR2 FQNEAQ (reference sequence). This CDR3 has 13 amino acids. The V gene lost 5 bases and the J gene lost 4 bases, with 12 bases spanning the gap. The CDR3 is CASSPIGQYEQYF. CDR3 nucleotide sequence: TGTGCCAGCAGCCCCATCGGGCAATACGAGCAGTACTTC.

J is TRBJ1-5 and V is TRBV6-1; a weak D match, TRBD1 (6 bases). Trimming cost V 0 bases and J 6 bases, with 12 bases left between them. Germline CDR1 MNHNS, CDR2 SASEGT. This CDR3 region has 15 residues. The CDR3 bases are TGTGCCAGCAGTGAAGCCCCCAGGGGTGTTCAGCCCCAGCATTTT. Translation: CASSEAPRGVQPQHF.

The V call is TRBV5-1, the J call TRBJ2-1; D possibly corresponds to TRBD1 (5 bases). The V gene lost 4 bases and the J gene lost 0 bases, with 17 bases spanning the gap. In germline, CDR1 is SGHRS, CDR2 YFSETQ. The CDR3 is made up of 17 amino acids. Here the CDR3 reads CASSVRWGAASYNEQFF. DNA of the CDR3: TGCGCCAGCAGCGTTCGATGGGGCGCGGCCTCCTACAATGAGCAGTTCTTC.

The rearrangement uses TRBV6-6 and TRBJ2-7; D perhaps matches TRBD1 (5 bases). The CDR3 is 14 residues long. Trimming removed 6 bases from V and 2 bases from J, with 14 bases in between. In germline, CDR1 is MNHNY, CDR2 SVGAGI (reference sequence). The DNA for the CDR3 is TGTGCCAGCAGCCCCAGACAGCAGACCTACGAGCAGTACTTC. It specifies CASSPRQQTYEQYF.

The sample holds a few counts of this clone. This chain joins TRBV6-6 and TRBJ2-1; 8 bases agree with TRBD1. This CDR3 has 14 amino acids. V shed 5 bases, J shed 7 bases, and the junction held 7 bases outside the gene matches. The V gene's germline CDR1 is MNHNY and CDR2 SVGAGI (reference sequence). The CDR3 loop is CASSQQDRANEQFF. Written as DNA, the CDR3 is TGTGCCAGCAGTCAACAGGACAGGGCTAATGAGCAGTTCTTC.

The sample holds one count of this clone. This sequence joins TRBV7-9 and TRBJ1-2; D perhaps matches TRBD1 (5 bases). Germline V gene data show CDR1 as SEHNR and CDR2 as FQNEAQ (reference sequence). Trimming stripped 1 base from V and 6 bases from J, with 6 bases between. The CDR3 runs to 12 residues. The CDR3 loop reads CASSLEGNGYTF. CDR3 bases: TGTGCCAGCAGCTTAGAGGGGAATGGCTACACCTTC.

CDR3 bases: TGCGCCAGCAGCCAGCTAGCCGGGGGCCGCACAGATACGCAGTATTTT. It is translated as CASSQLAGGRTDTQYF. The chain is built from TRBV4-1 and TRBJ2-3, with D tentatively TRBD1 or TRBD2 (6 bases each). The germline CDR1 and CDR2 sequences are MGHRA and YSYEKL. The CDR3 has 16 amino acids. Between the trimmed V and J ends, which lost 3 bases and 1 base, there was a span of 14 bases.